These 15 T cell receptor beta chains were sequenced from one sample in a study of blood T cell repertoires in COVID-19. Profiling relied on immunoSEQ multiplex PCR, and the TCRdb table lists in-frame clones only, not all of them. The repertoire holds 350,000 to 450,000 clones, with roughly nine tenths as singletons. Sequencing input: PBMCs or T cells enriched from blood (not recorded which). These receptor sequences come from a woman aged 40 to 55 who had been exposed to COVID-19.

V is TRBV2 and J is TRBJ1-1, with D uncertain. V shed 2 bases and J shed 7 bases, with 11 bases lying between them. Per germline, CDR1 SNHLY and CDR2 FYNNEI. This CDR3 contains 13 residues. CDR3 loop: CASSERNRGEAFF. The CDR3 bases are TGTGCCAGCAGTGAAAGAAATCGGGGTGAAGCTTTCTTT.

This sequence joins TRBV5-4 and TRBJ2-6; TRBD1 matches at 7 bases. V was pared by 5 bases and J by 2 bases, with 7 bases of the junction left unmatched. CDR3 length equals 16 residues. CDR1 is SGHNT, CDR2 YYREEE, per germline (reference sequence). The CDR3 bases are TGTGCCAGCAGGGGGACAGTTGTGACTGGGGCCAACGTCCTGACTTTC. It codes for CASRGTVVTGANVLTF.

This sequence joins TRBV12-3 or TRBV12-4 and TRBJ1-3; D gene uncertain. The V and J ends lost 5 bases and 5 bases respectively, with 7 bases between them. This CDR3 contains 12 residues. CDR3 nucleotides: TGTGCCAGCAGTCCGAGGAGAAACACCATATATTTT. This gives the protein CASSPRRNTIYF.

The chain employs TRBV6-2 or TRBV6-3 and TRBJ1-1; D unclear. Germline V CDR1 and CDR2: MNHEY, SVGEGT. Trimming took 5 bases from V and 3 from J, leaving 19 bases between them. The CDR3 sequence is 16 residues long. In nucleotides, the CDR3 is TGTGCCAGCAGTCCCCATGGTCCCACCGGGGACACTGAAGCTTTCTTT. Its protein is CASSPHGPTGDTEAFF.

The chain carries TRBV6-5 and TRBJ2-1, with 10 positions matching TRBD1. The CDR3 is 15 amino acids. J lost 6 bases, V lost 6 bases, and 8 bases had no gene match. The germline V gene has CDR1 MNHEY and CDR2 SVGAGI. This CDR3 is CASSPGTGAANEQFF. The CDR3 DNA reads TGTGCCAGCAGCCCCGGGACAGGGGCGGCCAATGAGCAGTTCTTC.

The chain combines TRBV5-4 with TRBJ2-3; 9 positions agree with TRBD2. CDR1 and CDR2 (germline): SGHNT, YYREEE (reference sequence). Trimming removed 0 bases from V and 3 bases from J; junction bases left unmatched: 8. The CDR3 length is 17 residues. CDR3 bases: TGTGCCAGCAGCTTGGATCCGGCGGGGGGGTTTACAGATACGCAGTATTTT. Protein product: CASSLDPAGGFTDTQYF.

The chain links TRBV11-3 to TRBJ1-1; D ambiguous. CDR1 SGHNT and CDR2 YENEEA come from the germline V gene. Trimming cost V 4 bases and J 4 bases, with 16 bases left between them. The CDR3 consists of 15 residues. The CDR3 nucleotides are TGTGCCAGCAGCTACATCGCGGGGTCTGGCACTGAAGCTTTCTTT. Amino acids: CASSYIAGSGTEAFF.

The CDR3 DNA reads as TGTGCCAGTATCCGGGACAGGGGTATTCCCGGGGAGCTGTTTTTT. It encodes CASIRDRGIPGELFF. This sequence joins TRBV19 and TRBJ2-2, with 10 bases fitting TRBD1. Looked up from germline, CDR1 is LNHDA and CDR2 is SQIVND (reference sequence). V shed 7 bases and J 6 bases; nucleotides not matched to a gene: 8. CDR3 length: 15 amino acids.

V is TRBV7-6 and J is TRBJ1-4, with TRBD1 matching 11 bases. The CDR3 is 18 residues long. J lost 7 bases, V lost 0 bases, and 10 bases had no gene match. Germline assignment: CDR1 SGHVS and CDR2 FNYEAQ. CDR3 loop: CASSLALGTGGRGEKLFF. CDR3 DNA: TGTGCCAGCAGCTTAGCGCTGGGGACAGGGGGGAGAGGTGAAAAACTGTTTTTT.

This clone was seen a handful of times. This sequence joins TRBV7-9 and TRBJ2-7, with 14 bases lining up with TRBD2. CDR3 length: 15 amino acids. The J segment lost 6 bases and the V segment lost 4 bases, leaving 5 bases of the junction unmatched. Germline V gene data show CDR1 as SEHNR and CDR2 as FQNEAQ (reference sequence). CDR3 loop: CASSSGTSGSSEQYF. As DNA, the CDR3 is TGTGCCAGCAGCTCCGGGACTAGCGGGAGTAGCGAGCAGTACTTC. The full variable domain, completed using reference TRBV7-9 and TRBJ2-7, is DTGVSQNPRHKITKRGQNVTFRCDPISEHNRLYWYRQTLGQGPEFLTYFQNEAQLEKSRLLSDRFSAERPKGSFSTLEIQRTEQGDSAMYLCASSSGTSGSSEQYFGPGTRLTVT.

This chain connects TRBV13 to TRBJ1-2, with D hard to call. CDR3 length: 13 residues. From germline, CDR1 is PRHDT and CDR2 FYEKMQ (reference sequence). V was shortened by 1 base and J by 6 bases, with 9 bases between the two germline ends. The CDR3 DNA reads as TGTGCCAGCAGCTTAGTTTCCGGGGATGGCTACACCTTC. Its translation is CASSLVSGDGYTF.

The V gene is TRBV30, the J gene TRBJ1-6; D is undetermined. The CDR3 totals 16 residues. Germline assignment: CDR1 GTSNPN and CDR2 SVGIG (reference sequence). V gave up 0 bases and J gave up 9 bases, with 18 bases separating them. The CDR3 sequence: CAWSVGFPVDGSPLHF. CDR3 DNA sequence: TGTGCCTGGAGTGTCGGGTTCCCGGTTGATGGTTCACCCCTCCACTTT. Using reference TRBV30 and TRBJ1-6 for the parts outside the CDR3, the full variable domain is SQTIHQWPATLVQPVGSPLSLECTVEGTSNPNLYWYRQAAGRGLQLLFYSVGIGQISSEVPQNLSASRPQDRQFILSSKKLLLSDSGFYLCAWSVGFPVDGSPLHFGNGTRLTVT.

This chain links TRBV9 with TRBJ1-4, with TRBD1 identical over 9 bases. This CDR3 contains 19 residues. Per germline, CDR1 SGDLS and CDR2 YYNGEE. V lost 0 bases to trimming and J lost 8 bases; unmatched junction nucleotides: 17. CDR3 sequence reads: CASSVGPGLRTGVGEKLFF. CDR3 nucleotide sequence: TGTGCCAGCAGCGTAGGCCCGGGGCTCAGGACAGGGGTAGGCGAAAAACTGTTTTTT.

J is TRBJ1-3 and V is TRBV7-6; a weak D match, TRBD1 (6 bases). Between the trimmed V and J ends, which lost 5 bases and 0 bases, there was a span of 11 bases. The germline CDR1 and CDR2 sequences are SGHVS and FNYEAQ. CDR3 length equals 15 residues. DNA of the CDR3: TGTGCCAGCAGCCTCAGGGGAAGCTCTGGAAACACCATATATTTT. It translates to CASSLRGSSGNTIYF.

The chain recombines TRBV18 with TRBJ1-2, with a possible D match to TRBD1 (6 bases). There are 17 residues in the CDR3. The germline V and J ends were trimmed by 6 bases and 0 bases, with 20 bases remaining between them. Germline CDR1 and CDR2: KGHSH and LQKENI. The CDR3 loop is CASSQSRDNPSNYGYTF. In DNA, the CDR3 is TGTGCCAGCTCCCAGTCAAGGGACAACCCCTCTAACTATGGCTACACCTTC.